This entry features one T cell receptor beta chain sequence. Germline V lookup: CDR1 SGHTA, CDR2 FQGNSA. The CDR3 length is 19 residues. Trimming cost V 4 bases and J 4 bases; bases outside gene matches: 18. The table came from immunoSEQ multiplex PCR; TCRdb's copy has only in-frame clones and leaves some out. The table shows approximately 37,000 clones, with approximately 88% occurring only once. The sample originates from a study of blood T cell repertoires in COVID-19. The overall study: Samples representing acute and convalescent COVID-19 were sourced from the United States, Italy and Spain. In each case, the material was cDNA or gDNA derived from T cells, B-cell-depleted T cells, or PBMCs.

The chain carries TRBV7-2 and TRBJ2-5, with 10 bases identical to TRBD1. This TCR was sampled from a human donor in a cohort sampled during active COVID-19. Sequenced sample: peripheral blood. This chain's CDR3 is CASSSRPIMTGGVSETQYF. In DNA form, the CDR3 reads TGTGCCAGCAGCTCCCGCCCCATCATGACAGGGGGCGTTTCAGAGACCCAGTACTTC.